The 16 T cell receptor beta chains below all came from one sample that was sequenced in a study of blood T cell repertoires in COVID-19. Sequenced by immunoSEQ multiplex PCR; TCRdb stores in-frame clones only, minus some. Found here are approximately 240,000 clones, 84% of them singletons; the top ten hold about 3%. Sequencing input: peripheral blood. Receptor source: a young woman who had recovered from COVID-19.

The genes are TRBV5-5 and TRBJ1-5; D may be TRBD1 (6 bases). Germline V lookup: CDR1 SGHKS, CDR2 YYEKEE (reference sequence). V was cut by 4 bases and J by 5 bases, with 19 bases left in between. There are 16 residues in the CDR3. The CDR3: CASSSYRVLGHQPQHF. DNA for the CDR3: TGTGCCAGCAGCAGTTACAGGGTGCTGGGTCATCAGCCCCAGCATTTT.

CDR3 DNA: TGTGCCAGCAGTTTTCCCGTTAGCAATCAGCCCCAGCATTTT. Translation gives CASSFPVSNQPQHF. The chain is built from TRBV28 and TRBJ1-5; D not resolved. The V gene lost 3 bases and the J gene lost 0 bases, with 6 bases spanning the gap. Germline-derived CDR1 and CDR2 are MDHEN and SYDVKM. This CDR3 has 14 residues.

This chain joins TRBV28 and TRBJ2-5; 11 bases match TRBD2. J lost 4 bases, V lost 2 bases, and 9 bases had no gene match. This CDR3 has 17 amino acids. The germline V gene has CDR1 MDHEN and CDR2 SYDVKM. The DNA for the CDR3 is TGTGCCAGCAGTTTAACTAGCGGGAGCACAGATCGAGAGACCCAGTACTTC. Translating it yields CASSLTSGSTDRETQYF.

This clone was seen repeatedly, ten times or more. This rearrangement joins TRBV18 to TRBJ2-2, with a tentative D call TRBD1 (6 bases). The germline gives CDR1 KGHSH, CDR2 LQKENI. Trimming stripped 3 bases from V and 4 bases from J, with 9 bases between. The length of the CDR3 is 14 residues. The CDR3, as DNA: TGTGCCAGCTCACCTCCGACAGGCACCGGGGAGCTGTTTTTT. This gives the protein CASSPPTGTGELFF.

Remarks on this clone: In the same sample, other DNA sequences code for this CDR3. The CDR3 DNA reads TGCGCCAGCAGCTTGGAAACTAGCGGACCCTACGAGCAGTACTTC. Translation: CASSLETSGPYEQYF. V is TRBV5-1 and J is TRBJ2-7; TRBD2 matches 8 bases. The CDR3 is made up of 15 amino acids. Trimming removed 0 bases from V and 2 bases from J; junction bases left unmatched: 4. Germline values: CDR1 SGHRS, CDR2 YFSETQ.

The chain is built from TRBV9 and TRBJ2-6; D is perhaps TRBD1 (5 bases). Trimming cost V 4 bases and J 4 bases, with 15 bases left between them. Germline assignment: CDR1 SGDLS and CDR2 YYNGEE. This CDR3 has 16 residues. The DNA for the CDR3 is TGTGCCAGCAGCCCGCGACAGCTGGCGGGGGCCAACGTCCTGACTTTC. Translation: CASSPRQLAGANVLTF.

CDR3 in amino acids: CASRGGRSEQYF. CDR3 DNA: TGTGCCAGCAGAGGCGGGAGGAGCGAGCAGTACTTC. The V gene is TRBV6-5, the J gene TRBJ2-7; 8 bases map to TRBD2. Germline CDR1 MNHEY, CDR2 SVGAGI. V shed 6 bases, J shed 6 bases, and the junction held 4 bases outside the gene matches. The CDR3 loop spans 12 amino acids.

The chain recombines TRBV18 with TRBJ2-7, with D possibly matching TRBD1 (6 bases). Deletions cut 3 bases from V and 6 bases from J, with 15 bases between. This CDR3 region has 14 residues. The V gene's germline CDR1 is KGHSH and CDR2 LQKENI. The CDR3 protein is CASSPNRELGEQYF. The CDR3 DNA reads TGTGCCAGCTCACCTAACAGGGAGCTCGGCGAGCAGTACTTC.

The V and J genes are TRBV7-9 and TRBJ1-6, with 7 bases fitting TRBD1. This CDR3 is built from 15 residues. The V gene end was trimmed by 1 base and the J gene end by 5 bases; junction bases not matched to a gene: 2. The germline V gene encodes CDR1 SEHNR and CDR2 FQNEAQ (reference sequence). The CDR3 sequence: CASSLEQGNNSPLHF. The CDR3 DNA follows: TGTGCCAGCAGCTTAGAACAGGGGAATAATTCACCCCTCCACTTT.

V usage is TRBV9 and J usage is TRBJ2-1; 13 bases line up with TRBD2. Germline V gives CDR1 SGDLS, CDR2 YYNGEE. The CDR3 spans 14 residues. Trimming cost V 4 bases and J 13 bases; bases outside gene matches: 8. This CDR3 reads CASSPSGLAGVQFF. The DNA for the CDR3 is TGTGCCAGCAGCCCTTCCGGACTAGCGGGAGTCCAGTTCTTC. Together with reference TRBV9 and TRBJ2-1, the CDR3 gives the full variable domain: DSGVTQTPKHLITATGQRVTLRCSPRSGDLSVYWYQQSLDQGLQFLIQYYNGEERAKGNILERFSAQQFPDLHSELNLSSLELGDSALYFCASSPSGLAGVQFFGPGTRLTVL.

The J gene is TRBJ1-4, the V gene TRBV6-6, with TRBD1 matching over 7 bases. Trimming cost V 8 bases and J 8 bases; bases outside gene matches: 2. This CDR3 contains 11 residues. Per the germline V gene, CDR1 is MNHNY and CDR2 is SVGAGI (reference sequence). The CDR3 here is CASAQGEKLFF. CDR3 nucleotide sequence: TGTGCCAGCGCACAGGGGGAAAAACTGTTTTTT.

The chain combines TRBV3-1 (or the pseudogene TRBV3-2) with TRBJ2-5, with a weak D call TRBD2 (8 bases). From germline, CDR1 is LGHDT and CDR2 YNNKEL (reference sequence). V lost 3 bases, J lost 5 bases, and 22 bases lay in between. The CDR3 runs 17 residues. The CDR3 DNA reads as TGTGCCAGCAGCCAGATCCCAGGACTAGCCAGGGGGGAGACCCAGTACTTC. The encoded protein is CASSQIPGLARGETQYF.

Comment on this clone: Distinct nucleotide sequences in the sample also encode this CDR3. DNA for the CDR3: TGCGCCAGCAGCTTGGCCGGGACAGGGGAAGAGACCCAGTACTTC. Translated: CASSLAGTGEETQYF. The chain has TRBV5-1 and TRBJ2-5, with 10 bases identical to TRBD1. Germline V lookup: CDR1 SGHRS, CDR2 YFSETQ. V gave up 0 bases and J gave up 3 bases; unmatched junction bases: 2. The CDR3 loop spans 15 amino acids.

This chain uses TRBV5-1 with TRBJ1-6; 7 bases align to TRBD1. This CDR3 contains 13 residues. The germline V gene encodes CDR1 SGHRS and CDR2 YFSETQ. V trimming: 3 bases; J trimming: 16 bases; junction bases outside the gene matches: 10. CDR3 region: CASSWGQLSSLHF. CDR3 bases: TGCGCCAGCAGCTGGGGACAGTTGTCGTCGCTCCACTTT.

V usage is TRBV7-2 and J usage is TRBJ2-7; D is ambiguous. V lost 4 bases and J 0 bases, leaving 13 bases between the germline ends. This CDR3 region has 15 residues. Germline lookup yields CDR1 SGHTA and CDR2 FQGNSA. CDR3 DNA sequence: TGTGCCAGCAGCTCCCCCGGAGTTTTCTCCTACGAGCAGTACTTC. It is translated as CASSSPGVFSYEQYF.

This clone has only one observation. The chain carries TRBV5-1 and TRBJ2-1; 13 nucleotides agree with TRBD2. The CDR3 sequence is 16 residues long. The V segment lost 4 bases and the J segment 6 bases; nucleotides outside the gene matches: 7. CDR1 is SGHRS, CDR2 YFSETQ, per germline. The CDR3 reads CASSLELAGGINEQFF. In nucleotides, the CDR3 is TGCGCCAGCAGCCTCGAACTAGCGGGAGGGATCAATGAGCAGTTCTTC.